This is a list of T cell receptor beta chains from one sample in a study of technical replicates of blood from a few donors. TCRdb's table, derived via immunoSEQ multiplex PCR, lists solely in-frame clones and lacks some. This table holds roughly 74,000 clones, 91% found once. The material sequenced was T cells isolated from PBMCs. The receptors come from a human donor in good health. Both conserved end residues are trimmed from each CDR3.

>TRBJ2-1|13|TRBV7-9
ASSYPGREQNEQF
>TRBJ1-1|11|TRBV29-1
SVTTGGYTEAF
>TRBJ1-4|14|TRBV19
ASSIRDTATNEKLF
>TRBJ2-1|14|TRBV7-8
ASSSGAGVDYNEQF
>TRBJ2-1|14|TRBV4-1
ASSHDRTGGDNEQF
>TRBJ2-5|14|TRBV4-1
ASSQEGRAVGETQY
>TRBJ2-7|14|TRBV6-6
ASSYRLDQSSYEQY
>TRBJ2-3|13|TRBV25-1
ASRQDRDGTDTQY
>TRBJ2-7|14|TRBV9
ASSAQGLAGAYEQY
>TRBJ2-1|11|TRBV19
ASSIGGLREQF
>TRBJ2-3|15|TRBV18
ASSPKTSGGPVVTQY
>TRBJ1-2|13|TRBV27
ASSLSQGIVEGYT
>TRBJ1-1|11|TRBV6-4
ASKFGANTEAF
>TRBJ1-4|14|TRBV6-6
ASSGQGAATNEKLF
>TRBJ2-5|14|TRBV28
ASSPTSGGNQETQY
>TRBJ1-5|12|TRBV27
ASRTGYSNQPQH
>TRBJ1-1|12|TRBV6-6
ASSRTFGNTEAF
>TRBJ2-3|12|TRBV9
ASSSGLSTDTQY
>TRBJ2-7|13|TRBV13
ASSLLGGALYEQY
>TRBJ2-1|13|TRBV5-1
ASAERTSGMGEQF
>TRBJ2-1|13|TRBV2
ASSDDYFSYNEQF
>TRBJ1-4|13|TRBV28
ASRAGTGERGVLF
>TRBJ1-2|13|TRBV11-1
ASSDGPQGLEGYT
>TRBJ2-5|11|TRBV7-6
ASSPLGKETQY
>TRBJ1-2|13|TRBV28
ASSSTGERLYGYT
>TRBJ1-2|14|TRBV10-3
AIPREARGLDYGYT
>TRBJ1-5|12|TRBV4-1
ASSQVPWGGPQH
>TRBJ2-1|13|TRBV5-1
ASSEAGASYNEQF
>TRBJ1-1|12|TRBV19
ASSILDGRTEAF
>TRBJ2-5|12|TRBV6-1
ASRYSPGQETQY
>TRBJ2-3|12|TRBV7-8
ASSVGRPTDTQY
>TRBJ2-1|12|TRBV15
ATSEMGGAPGQF
>TRBJ2-3|14|TRBV5-1
ASSFDWGSYTDTQY
>TRBJ2-7|14|TRBV7-9
ASSLGVGQGGNEQY
>TRBJ2-1|13|TRBV7-3
ASSYRLAGLDEQF
>TRBJ2-2|12|TRBV11-1
ASSLSGSGGELF
>TRBJ1-2|12|TRBV7-9
ASSLTVSNYGYT
>TRBJ2-7|12|TRBV4-2
ASSQAGGGYEQY
>TRBJ2-3|13|TRBV11-3
ASSSGQGSTDTQY
>TRBJ1-5|8|TRBV19
APRGGPQH
>TRBJ1-5|11|TRBV7-2
ASSATGNQPQH
>TRBJ1-5|13|TRBV19
ASTSQGIGNQPQH